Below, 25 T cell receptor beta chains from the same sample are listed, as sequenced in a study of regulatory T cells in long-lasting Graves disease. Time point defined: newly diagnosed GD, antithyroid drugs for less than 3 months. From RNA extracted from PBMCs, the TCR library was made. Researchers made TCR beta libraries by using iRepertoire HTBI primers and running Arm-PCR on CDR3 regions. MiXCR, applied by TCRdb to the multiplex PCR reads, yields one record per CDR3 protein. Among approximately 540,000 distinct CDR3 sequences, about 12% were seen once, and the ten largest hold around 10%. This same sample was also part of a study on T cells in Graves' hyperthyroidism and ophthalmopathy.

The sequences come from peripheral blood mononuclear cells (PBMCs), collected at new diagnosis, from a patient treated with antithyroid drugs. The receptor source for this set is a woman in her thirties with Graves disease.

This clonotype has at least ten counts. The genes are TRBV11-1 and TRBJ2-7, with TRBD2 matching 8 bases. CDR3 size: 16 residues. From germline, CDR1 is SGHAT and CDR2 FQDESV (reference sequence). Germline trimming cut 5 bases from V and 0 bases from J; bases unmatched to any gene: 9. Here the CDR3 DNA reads TGTGCCAGCAGCCCAATTAGCGGGACCAGCTCCTACGAGCAGTACTTC. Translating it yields CASSPISGTSSYEQYF.

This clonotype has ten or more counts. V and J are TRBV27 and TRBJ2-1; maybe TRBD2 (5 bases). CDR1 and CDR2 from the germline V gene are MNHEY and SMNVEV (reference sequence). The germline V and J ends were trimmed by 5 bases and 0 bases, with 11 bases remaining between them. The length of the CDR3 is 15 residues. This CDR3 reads CASSLQGGSYNEQFF. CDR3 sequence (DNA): TGTGCCAGCAGTCTACAAGGAGGCTCCTACAATGAGCAGTTCTTC.

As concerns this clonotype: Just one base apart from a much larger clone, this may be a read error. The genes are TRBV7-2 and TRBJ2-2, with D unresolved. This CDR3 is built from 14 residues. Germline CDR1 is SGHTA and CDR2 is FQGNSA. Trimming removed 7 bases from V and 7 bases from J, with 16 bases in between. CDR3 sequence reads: CASNPLVSGGELFF. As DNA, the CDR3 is TGTGCCAGCAACCCCTTAGTGAGTGGCGGGGAGCTGTTTTTT.

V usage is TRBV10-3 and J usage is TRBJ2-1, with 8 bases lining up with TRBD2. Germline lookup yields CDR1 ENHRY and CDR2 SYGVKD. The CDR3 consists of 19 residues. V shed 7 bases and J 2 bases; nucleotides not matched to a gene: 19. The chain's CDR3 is CAITEGGGSAGGTYNEQFF. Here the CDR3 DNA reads TGTGCCATCACGGAAGGGGGTGGTAGCGCGGGAGGCACCTACAATGAGCAGTTCTTC.

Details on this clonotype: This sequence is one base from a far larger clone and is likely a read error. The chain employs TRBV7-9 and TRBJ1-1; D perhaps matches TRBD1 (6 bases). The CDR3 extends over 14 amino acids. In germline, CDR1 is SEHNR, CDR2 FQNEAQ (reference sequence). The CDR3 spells CAGSLGQPNTEAFF. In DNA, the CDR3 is TGTGCCGGCAGCCTGGGACAACCGAACACTGAAGCTTTCTTT.

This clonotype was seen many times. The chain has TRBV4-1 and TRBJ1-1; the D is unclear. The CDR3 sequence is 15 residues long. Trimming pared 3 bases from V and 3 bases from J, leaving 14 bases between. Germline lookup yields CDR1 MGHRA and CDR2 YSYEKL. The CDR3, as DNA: TGCGCCAGCAGCCACCGTTTGGTGACGGACACTGAAGCTTTCTTT. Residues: CASSHRLVTDTEAFF.

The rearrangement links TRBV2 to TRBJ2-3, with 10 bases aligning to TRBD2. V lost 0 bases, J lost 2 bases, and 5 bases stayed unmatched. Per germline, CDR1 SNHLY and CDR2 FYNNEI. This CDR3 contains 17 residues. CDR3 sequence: CASSEAGAGGDTDTQYF. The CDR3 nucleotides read TGTGCCAGCAGTGAAGCAGGAGCGGGGGGGGACACAGATACGCAGTATTTT.

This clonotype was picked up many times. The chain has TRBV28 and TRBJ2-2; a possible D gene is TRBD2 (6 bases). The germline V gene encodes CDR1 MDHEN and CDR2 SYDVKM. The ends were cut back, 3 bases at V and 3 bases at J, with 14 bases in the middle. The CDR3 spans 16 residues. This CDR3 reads CASSFWVGGDTGELFF. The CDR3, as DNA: TGTGCCAGCAGTTTCTGGGTCGGAGGGGACACCGGGGAGCTGTTTTTT.

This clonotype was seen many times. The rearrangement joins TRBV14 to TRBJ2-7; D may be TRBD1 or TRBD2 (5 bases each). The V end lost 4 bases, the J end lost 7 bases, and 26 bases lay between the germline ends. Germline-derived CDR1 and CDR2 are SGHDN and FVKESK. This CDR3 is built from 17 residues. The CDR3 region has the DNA TGTGCCAGCAGCCCAATAGGTTTCGGGACGGATTTTTTTGAGCAGTACTTC. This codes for CASSPIGFGTDFFEQYF.

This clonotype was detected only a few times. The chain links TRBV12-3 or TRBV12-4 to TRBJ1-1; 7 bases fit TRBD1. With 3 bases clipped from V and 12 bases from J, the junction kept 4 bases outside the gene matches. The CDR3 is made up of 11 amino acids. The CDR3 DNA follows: TGTGCCAGCAGTTTCCGACAGGGATCTTTCTTT. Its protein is CASSFRQGSFF.

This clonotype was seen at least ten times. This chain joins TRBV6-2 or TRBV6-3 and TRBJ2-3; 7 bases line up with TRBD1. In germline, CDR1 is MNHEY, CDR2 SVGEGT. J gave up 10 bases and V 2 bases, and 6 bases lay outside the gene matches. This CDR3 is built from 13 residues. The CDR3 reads CASSYLQGRPQYF. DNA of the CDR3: TGTGCCAGCAGTTACCTACAGGGGCGGCCGCAGTATTTT.

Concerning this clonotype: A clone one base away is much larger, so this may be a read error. The CDR3 DNA is TGTGCCGGCAGTCGTAAGGGAACAGGGGAAAGTCGGGAGCAGTACTTC. It yields the protein CAGSRKGTGESREQYF. The chain employs TRBV2 and TRBJ2-7; the match to TRBD1 covers 7 bases. Germline-derived CDR1 and CDR2 are SNHLY and FYNNEI. The CDR3 is made up of 16 amino acids. The full variable domain, rest sourced from reference TRBV2 and TRBJ2-7, is EPEVTQTPSHQVTQMGQEVILRCVPISNHLYFYWYRQILGQKVEFLVSFYNNEISEKSEIFDDQFSVERPDGSNFTLKIRSTKLEDSAMYFCAGSRKGTGESREQYFGPGTRLTVT.

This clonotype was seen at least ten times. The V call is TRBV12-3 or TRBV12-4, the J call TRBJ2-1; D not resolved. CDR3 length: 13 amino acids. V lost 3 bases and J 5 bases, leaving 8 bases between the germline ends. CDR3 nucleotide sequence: TGTGCCAGCAGTTTTGTACTGAACAATGAGCAGTTCTTC. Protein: CASSFVLNNEQFF.

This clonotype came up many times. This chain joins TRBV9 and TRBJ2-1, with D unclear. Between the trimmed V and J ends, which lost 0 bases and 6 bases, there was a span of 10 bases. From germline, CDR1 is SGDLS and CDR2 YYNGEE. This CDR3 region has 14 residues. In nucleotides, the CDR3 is TGTGCCAGCAGCGTAGAATCTCTGCCCAATGAGCAGTTCTTC. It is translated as CASSVESLPNEQFF. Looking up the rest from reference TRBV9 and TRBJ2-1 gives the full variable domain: DSGVTQTPKHLITATGQRVTLRCSPRSGDLSVYWYQQSLDQGLQFLIQYYNGEERAKGNILERFSAQQFPDLHSELNLSSLELGDSALYFCASSVESLPNEQFFGPGTRLTVL.

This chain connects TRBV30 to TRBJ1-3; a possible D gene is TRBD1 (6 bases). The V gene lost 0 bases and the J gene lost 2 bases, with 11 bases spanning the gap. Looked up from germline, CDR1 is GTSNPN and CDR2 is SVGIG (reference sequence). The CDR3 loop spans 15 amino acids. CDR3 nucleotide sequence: TGTGCCTGGAGTGTAGGGGGGTCGGCTGGAAACACCATATATTTT. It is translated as CAWSVGGSAGNTIYF.

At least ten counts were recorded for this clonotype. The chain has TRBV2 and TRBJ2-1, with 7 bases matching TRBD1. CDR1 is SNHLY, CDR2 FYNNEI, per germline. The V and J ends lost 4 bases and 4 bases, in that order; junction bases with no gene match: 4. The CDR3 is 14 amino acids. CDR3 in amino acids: CASSGGTEYNEQFF. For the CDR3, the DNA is TGTGCCAGCAGTGGAGGGACAGAATACAATGAGCAGTTCTTC.

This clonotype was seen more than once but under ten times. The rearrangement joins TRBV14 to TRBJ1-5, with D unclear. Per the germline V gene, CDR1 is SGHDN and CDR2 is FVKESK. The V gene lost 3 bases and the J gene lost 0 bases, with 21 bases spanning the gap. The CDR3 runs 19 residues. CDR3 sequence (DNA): TGTGCCAGCAGCCATGCCCCTGACTCTAACCTGGGTAGCAATCAGCCCCAGCATTTT. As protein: CASSHAPDSNLGSNQPQHF.

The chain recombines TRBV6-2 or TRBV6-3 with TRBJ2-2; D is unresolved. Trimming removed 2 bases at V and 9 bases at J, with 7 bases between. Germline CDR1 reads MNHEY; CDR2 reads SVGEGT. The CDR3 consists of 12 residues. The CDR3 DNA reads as TGTGCCAGCAGTTACATAGGACGGGAGCTGTTTTTT. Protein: CASSYIGRELFF.

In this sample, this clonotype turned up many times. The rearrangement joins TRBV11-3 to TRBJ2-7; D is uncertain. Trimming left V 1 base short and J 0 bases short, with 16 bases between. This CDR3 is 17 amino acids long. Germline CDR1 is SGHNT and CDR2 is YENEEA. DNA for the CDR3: TGTGCCAGCAGCTTAGGAAGGACCTTGAAGAGCTCCTACGAGCAGTACTTC. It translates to CASSLGRTLKSSYEQYF.

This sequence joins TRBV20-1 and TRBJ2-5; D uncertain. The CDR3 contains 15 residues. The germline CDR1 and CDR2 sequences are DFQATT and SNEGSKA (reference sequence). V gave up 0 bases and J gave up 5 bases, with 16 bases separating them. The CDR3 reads CSARDQKSAGETQYF. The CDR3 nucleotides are TGCAGTGCTAGAGATCAGAAGTCCGCCGGGGAGACCCAGTACTTC.

The CDR3 loop is CASSTSRANTGELFF. Written as DNA, the CDR3 is TGTGCCAGCAGTACTAGCAGAGCGAACACCGGGGAGCTGTTTTTT. The V call is TRBV28, the J call TRBJ2-2, with a tentative D call TRBD2 (6 bases). V shed 5 bases and J shed 0 bases, with 10 bases lying between them. CDR3 length equals 15 residues. Germline V lookup: CDR1 MDHEN, CDR2 SYDVKM.

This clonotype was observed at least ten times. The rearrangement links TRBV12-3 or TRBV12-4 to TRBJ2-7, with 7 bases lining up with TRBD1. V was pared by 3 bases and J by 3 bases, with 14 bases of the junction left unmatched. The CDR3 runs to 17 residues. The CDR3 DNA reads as TGTGCCAGCAGTTTTTGGGGGACCGGGACAGACCTCTACGAGCAGTACTTC. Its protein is CASSFWGTGTDLYEQYF.

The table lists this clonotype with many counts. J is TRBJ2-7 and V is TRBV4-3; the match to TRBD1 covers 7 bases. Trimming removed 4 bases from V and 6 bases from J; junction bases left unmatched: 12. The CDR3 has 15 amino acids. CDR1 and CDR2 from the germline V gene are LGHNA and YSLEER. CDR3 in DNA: TGCGCCAGCAGCCCCTCGGGGACAGCTGGGGGCGAGCAGTACTTC. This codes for CASSPSGTAGGEQYF.

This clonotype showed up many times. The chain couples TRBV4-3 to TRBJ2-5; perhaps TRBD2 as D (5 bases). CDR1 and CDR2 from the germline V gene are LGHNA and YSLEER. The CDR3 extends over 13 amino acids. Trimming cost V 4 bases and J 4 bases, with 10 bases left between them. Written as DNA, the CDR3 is TGCGCCAGCAGCCTGGACGCGGGAGAGACCCAGTACTTC. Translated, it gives CASSLDAGETQYF.

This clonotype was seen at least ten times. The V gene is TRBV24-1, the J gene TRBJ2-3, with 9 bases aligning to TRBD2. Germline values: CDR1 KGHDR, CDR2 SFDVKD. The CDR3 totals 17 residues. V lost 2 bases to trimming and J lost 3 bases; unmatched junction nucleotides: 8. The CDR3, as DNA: TGTGCCACCAGTGATTCCATAGCGGGAGATTTGACAGATACGCAGTATTTT. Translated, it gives CATSDSIAGDLTDTQYF.